A selection of T cell receptor beta chains follows, all from one sample in a study of shared clonotypes between healthy human individuals. The protocol was immunoSEQ multiplex PCR, while the TCRdb copy is restricted to in-frame clones and leaves out a portion. Of about 2.4 million clones in the sample, over 85% were seen once. Sequencing was done on a sample of naive CD4+ T cells from PBMCs. The receptor source for this set is a man between 18 and 35 years old in good health. Some clones in this sample may be carry-over from other donors' samples. Both conserved end residues are part of each CDR3. A D gene is named only where the DNA matches it firmly. For some rows the clone size is stated as once, few or many, or as a class when expanded; others skip it.

v_call	d_call	clone_size	j_call	cdr3_aa	cdr3_nt
TRBV2	-	-	TRBJ1-1	CASRETAWGTEAFF	TGTGCCAGCAGGGAGACAGCCTGGGGCACTGAAGCTTTCTTT
TRBV6-5	-	-	TRBJ2-7	CASSNRDNSYEQYF	TGTGCCAGCAGCAACCGGGACAACTCCTACGAGCAGTACTTC
TRBV19	TRBD2	-	TRBJ2-1	CASMRREGGEQFF	TGTGCCAGTATGAGGCGGGAGGGCGGAGAGCAGTTCTTC
TRBV28	-	-	TRBJ2-6	CASSPGFSGANVLTF	TGTGCCAGCAGCCCCGGTTTCTCTGGGGCCAACGTCCTGACTTTC
TRBV29-1	-	-	TRBJ2-5	CSVVGHQETQYF	TGCAGCGTTGTTGGACACCAAGAGACCCAGTACTTC
TRBV5-1	TRBD1	-	TRBJ1-1	CASSDQGDTEAFF	TGCGCCAGCAGCGATCAGGGGGACACTGAAGCTTTCTTT
TRBV15	TRBD1	-	TRBJ1-2	CATSPGQGNYGYTF	TGTGCCACATCCCCGGGACAGGGTAACTATGGCTACACCTTC
TRBV19	TRBD1	-	TRBJ2-3	CASSSTGYTDTQYF	TGTGCCAGTAGTTCGACAGGGTACACAGATACGCAGTATTTT
TRBV2	-	-	TRBJ1-1	CASSKDRNTEAFF	TGTGCCAGCAGTAAGGACAGAAACACTGAAGCTTTCTTT
TRBV7-9	-	once	TRBJ1-5	CASSLGRSSNQPQHF	TGTGCCAGCAGCTTGGGACGGTCTAGCAATCAGCCCCAGCATTTT
TRBV5-4	-	-	TRBJ2-7	CASSSYRDSYEQYF	TGTGCCAGCAGCTCTTACAGGGACTCCTACGAGCAGTACTTC
TRBV5-1	-	-	TRBJ1-3	CASSRDLSGNTIYF	TGCGCCAGCAGCCGGGACCTCTCTGGAAACACCATATATTTT
TRBV28	-	-	TRBJ2-3	CASSTEAGAQYF	TGTGCCAGCAGTACCGAAGCAGGGGCGCAGTATTTT
TRBV30	-	-	TRBJ1-1	CAWSVGHTEAFF	TGTGCCTGGAGTGTGGGGCACACTGAAGCTTTCTTT
TRBV6-1	TRBD2	-	TRBJ2-7	CASSEKTSGSYEQYF	TGTGCCAGCAGTGAAAAGACTAGCGGGAGCTACGAGCAGTACTTC
TRBV30	TRBD2	-	TRBJ2-3	CAWNGMGREATSSTDTQYF	TGTGCCTGGAATGGAATGGGGCGGGAGGCGACTTCTAGCACAGATACGCAGTATTTT
TRBV28	TRBD1	-	TRBJ1-2	CASMLGQSRGGSGYTF	TGTGCCAGCATGCTGGGACAGTCAAGAGGAGGTAGCGGCTACACCTTC
TRBV7-2	-	-	TRBJ2-1	CASSLGLANYNEQFF	TGTGCCAGCAGCTTAGGGCTAGCGAACTACAATGAGCAGTTCTTC
TRBV5-1	-	few	TRBJ2-6	CASSLMGAGANVLTF	TGCGCCAGCAGCTTGATGGGGGCTGGGGCCAACGTCCTGACTTTC
TRBV5-6	TRBD1	-	TRBJ1-1	CASSRTGRTEAFF	TGTGCCAGCAGCAGGACAGGGCGCACTGAAGCTTTCTTT
TRBV7-2	TRBD1	-	TRBJ2-1	CASSLGGGQGFSQFF	TGTGCCAGCAGCTTAGGAGGTGGACAGGGATTCTCCCAGTTCTTC
TRBV6-5	-	-	TRBJ2-5	CASSPSVGAGTQYF	TGTGCCAGCAGTCCGTCCGTGGGGGCCGGGACCCAGTACTTC
TRBV10-3	-	-	TRBJ2-6	CAISEGRGRSGANVLTF	TGTGCCATCAGTGAGGGCAGGGGCCGCTCTGGGGCCAACGTCCTGACTTTC
TRBV10-1	TRBD2	-	TRBJ2-7	CASTMGGGGTSGYEQYF	TGCGCCAGCACCATGGGAGGGGGGGGGACTAGCGGCTACGAGCAGTACTTC
TRBV28	-	-	TRBJ2-7	CASSPLGRGERGEAVGEQYF	TGTGCCAGCAGTCCTTTGGGCAGAGGGGAAAGAGGGGAGGCCGTGGGCGAGCAGTACTTC
TRBV7-2	-	-	TRBJ1-1	CASSFDQNTEAFF	TGTGCCAGCAGCTTCGACCAAAACACTGAAGCTTTCTTT
TRBV28	-	-	TRBJ2-3	CASSLSKVEAGYF	TGTGCCAGCAGTTTATCTAAGGTAGAAGCGGGGTATTTT
TRBV7-9	-	once	TRBJ1-4	CASSPPTGRGNEKLFF	TGTGCCAGCAGCCCCCCCACAGGGAGAGGGAATGAAAAACTGTTTTTT